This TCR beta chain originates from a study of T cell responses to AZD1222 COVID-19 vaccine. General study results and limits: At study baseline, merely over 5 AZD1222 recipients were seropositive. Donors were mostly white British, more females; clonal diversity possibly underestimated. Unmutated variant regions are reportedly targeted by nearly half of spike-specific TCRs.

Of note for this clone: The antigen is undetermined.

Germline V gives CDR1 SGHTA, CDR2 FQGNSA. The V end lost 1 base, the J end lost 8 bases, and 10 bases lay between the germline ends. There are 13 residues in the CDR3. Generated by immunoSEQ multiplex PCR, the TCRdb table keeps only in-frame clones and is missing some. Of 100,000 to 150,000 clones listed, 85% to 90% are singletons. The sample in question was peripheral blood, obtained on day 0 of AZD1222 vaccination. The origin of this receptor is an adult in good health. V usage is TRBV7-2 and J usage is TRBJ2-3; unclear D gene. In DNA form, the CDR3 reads TGTGCCAGCAGCTTAGACGGAACCGGTACGCAGTATTTT. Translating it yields CASSLDGTGTQYF.